The following is a T cell receptor beta chain sequence with its context. Its cognate antigen is unknown. The source of the sample is a study of shared clonotypes between healthy human individuals. About 90 million PBMCs supplied genomic DNA for unsorted samples. Findings of the study overall: Apart from blood, nothing was sampled; tissue repertoires likely differ.

Deep was the level at which the assay was run. Data came from immunoSEQ multiplex PCR; TCRdb stores just in-frame clones and leaves some out. The data contain hundreds of thousands of clones, about 76% of them seen just once; the ten biggest clones take up over 10%. The V end was cut by 3 bases, the J end by 6 bases, with 13 bases between. The CDR3 is 14 amino acids. Germline CDR1 and CDR2: SGHRS and YFSETQ. Sequenced: PBMCs. The J gene is TRBJ2-1, the V gene TRBV5-1, with a possible D match to TRBD1 (7 bases). This clonotype was sampled from a woman in her thirties or forties in good health. Some clones in this sample may be carry-over from other donors' samples. For the CDR3, the DNA is TGCGCCAGCAGCTGGGGGGACAGTCGCAATGAGCAGTTCTTC. Protein: CASSWGDSRNEQFF.